The subject of this entry is one TCR beta chain. The antigen remains undetermined. The junction differs from germline at one of its ends, possibly a read error. This sample stems from a study of Ad26.COV2.S vaccination and SARS-CoV-2 variants. Germline loops: CDR1 LNHDA, CDR2 SQIVND (reference sequence). The CDR3 runs 15 residues. Treatment defined: roughly 20 received Ad26.COV2.S at low or high dose, single or two shots; roughly 5 received placebo; per-sample allocation not given. Sample collection was performed on day 63 after the first vaccine or placebo injection. The protocol was immunoSEQ multiplex PCR, while the TCRdb copy is restricted to in-frame clones and leaves out a portion. The sample holds roughly 320,000 clones, about 82% seen once. Points from the study as a whole: People who got the vaccine or the placebo had similar non-spike TCR breadth.

The TCR comes from a person between 18 and 60 years old who received the Ad26.COV2.S COVID-19 vaccine or a placebo. The chain combines TRBV19 with TRBJ2-5, with D perhaps TRBD2 (5 bases). The sample was peripheral blood, taken in a trial of Ad26.COV2.S vaccine versus placebo. The CDR3, as DNA: TGTGCCAGTAGCATAGGGAGAGGGATAGAAGAGACCCAGTACTTC. This encodes CASSIGRGIEETQYF.